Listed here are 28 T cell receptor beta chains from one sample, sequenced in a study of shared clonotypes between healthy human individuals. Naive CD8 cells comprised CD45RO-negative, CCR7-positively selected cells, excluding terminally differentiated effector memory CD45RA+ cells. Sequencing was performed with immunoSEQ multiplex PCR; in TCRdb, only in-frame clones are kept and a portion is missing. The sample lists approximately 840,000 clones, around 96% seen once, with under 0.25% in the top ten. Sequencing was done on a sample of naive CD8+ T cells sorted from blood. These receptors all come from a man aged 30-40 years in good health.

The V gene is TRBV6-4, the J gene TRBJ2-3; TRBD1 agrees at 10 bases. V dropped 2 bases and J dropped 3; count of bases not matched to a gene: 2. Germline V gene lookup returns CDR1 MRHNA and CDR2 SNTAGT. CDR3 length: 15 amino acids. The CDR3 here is CASSDRTGGTDTQYF. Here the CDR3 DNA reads TGTGCCAGCAGTGACCGGACAGGGGGAACAGATACGCAGTATTTT.

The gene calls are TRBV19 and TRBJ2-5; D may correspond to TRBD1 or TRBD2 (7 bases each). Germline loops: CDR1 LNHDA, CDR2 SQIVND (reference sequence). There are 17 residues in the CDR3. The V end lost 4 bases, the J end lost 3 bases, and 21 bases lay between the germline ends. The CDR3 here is CASSNQREGAREETQYF. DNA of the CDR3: TGTGCCAGTAGTAATCAAAGGGAGGGGGCAAGGGAAGAGACCCAGTACTTC.

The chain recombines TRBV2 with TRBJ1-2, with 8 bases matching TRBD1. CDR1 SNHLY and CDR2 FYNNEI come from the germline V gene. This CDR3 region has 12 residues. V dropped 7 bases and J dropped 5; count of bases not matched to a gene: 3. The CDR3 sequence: CASNGTGYGYTF. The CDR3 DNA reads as TGTGCCAGCAATGGGACAGGTTATGGCTACACCTTC.

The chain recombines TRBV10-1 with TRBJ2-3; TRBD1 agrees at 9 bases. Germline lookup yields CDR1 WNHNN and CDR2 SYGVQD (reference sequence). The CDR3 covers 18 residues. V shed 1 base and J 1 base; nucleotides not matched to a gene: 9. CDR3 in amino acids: CASSEFHRGLDGTDTQYF. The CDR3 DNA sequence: TGCGCCAGCAGTGAGTTTCACAGGGGGCTTGATGGCACAGATACGCAGTATTTT.

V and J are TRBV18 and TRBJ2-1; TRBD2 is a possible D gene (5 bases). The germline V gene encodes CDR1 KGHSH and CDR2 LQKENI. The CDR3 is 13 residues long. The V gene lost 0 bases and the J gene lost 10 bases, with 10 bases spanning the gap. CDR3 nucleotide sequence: TGTGCCAGCTCACCACCTACGGGGTGGGAGCAGTTCTTC. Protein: CASSPPTGWEQFF.

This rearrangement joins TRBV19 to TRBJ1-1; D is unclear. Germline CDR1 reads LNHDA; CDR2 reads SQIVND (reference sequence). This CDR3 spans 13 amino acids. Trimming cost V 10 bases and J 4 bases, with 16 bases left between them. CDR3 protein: CATARTASTEAFF. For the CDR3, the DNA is TGTGCCACCGCACGGACGGCCAGCACTGAAGCTTTCTTT.

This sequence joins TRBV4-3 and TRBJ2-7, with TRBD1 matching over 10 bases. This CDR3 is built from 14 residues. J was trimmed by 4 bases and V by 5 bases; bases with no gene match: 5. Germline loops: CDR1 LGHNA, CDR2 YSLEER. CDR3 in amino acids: CASSEGQGSYEQYF. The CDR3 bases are TGCGCCAGCAGCGAGGGACAGGGGTCGTACGAGCAGTACTTC.

CDR3 in amino acids: CASSPAGDNEQFF. CDR3 coding DNA: TGTGCCAGCAGCCCAGCGGGCGACAATGAGCAGTTCTTC. V and J are TRBV7-9 and TRBJ2-1, with a tentative D call TRBD2 (6 bases). Germline lookup yields CDR1 SEHNR and CDR2 FQNEAQ (reference sequence). The CDR3 is made up of 13 amino acids. V was pared by 5 bases and J by 5 bases, with 10 bases between.

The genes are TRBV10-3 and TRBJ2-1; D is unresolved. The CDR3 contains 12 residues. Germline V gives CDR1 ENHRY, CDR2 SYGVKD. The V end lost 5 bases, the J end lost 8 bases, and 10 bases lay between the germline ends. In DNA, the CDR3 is TGTGCCATCAGTCACGTAGGCGATGAGCAGTTCTTC. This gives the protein CAISHVGDEQFF.

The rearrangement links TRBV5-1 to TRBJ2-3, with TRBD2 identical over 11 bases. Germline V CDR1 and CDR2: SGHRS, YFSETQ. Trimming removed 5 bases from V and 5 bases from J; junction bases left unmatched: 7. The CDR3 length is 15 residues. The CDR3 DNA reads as TGCGCCAGCAGGCAACTAGCGGGAGTCGTAGATACGCAGTATTTT. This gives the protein CASRQLAGVVDTQYF.

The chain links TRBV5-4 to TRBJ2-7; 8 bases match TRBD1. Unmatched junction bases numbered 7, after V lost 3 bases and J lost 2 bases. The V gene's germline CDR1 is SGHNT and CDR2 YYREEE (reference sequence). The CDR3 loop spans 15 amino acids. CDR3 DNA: TGTGCCAGCAGCTCACCGGGACAGGCGACCTACGAGCAGTACTTC. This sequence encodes CASSSPGQATYEQYF.

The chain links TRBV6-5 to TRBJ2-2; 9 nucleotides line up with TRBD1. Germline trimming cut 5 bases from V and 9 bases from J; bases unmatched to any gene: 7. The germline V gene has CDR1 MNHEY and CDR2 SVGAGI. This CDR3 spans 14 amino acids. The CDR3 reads CASSVTGGGRELFF. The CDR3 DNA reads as TGTGCCAGCAGTGTGACAGGGGGTGGCAGGGAGCTGTTTTTT.

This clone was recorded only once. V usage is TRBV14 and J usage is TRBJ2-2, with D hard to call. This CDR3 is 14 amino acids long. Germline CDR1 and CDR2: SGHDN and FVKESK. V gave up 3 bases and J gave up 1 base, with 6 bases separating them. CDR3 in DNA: TGTGCCAGCAGCCAGTACCTGAACACCGGGGAGCTGTTTTTT. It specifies CASSQYLNTGELFF.

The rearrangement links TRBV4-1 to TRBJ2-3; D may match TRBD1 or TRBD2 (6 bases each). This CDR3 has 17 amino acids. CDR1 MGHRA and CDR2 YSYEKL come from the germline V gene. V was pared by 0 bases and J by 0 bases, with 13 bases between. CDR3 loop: CASSQEWGAVSTDTQYF. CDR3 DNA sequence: TGCGCCAGCAGCCAAGAATGGGGGGCGGTCAGCACAGATACGCAGTATTTT.

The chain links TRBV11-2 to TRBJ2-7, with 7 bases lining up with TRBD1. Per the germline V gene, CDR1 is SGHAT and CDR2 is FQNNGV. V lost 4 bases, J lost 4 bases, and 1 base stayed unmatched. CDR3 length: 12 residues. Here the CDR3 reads CASSSDRYEQYF. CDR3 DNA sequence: TGTGCCAGCAGCTCGGACAGGTACGAGCAGTACTTC.

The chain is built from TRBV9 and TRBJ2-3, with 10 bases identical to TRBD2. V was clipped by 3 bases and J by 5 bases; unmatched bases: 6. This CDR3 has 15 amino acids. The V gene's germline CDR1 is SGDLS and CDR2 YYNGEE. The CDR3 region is CASSADLAGVDTQYF. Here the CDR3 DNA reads TGTGCCAGCAGCGCGGATCTAGCGGGAGTAGATACGCAGTATTTT.

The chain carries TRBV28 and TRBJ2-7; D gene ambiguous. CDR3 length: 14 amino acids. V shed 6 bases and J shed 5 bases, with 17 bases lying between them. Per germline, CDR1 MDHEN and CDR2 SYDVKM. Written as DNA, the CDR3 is TGTGCCAGCAGACTACGGGTTCTCCTAGACGAGCAGTACTTC. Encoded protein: CASRLRVLLDEQYF.

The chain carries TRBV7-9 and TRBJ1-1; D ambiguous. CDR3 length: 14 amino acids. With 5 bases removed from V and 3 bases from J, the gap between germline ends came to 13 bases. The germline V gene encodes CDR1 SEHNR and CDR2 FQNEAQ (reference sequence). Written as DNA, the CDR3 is TGTGCCAGCAGCGGGGATTGGGAAGACACTGAAGCTTTCTTT. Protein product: CASSGDWEDTEAFF. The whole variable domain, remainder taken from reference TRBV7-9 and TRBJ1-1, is DTGVSQNPRHKITKRGQNVTFRCDPISEHNRLYWYRQTLGQGPEFLTYFQNEAQLEKSRLLSDRFSAERPKGSFSTLEIQRTEQGDSAMYLCASSGDWEDTEAFFGQGTRLTVV.

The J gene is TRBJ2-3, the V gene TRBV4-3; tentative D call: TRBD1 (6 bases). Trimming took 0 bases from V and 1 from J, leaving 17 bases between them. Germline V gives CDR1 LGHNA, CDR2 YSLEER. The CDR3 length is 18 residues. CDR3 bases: TGCGCCAGCAGCCAAGATGGGGGCGCTTCGCCTGGCACAGATACGCAGTATTTT. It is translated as CASSQDGGASPGTDTQYF.

DNA of the CDR3: TGCGCCAGCAGCCAAGACTCGGGGTATAGCAATCAGCCCCAGCATTTT. Its protein product is CASSQDSGYSNQPQHF. The V gene is TRBV4-1, the J gene TRBJ1-5; D remains unclear. CDR3 length: 16 amino acids. Germline CDR1 reads MGHRA; CDR2 reads YSYEKL. Trimming removed 0 bases at V and 0 bases at J, with 9 bases between.

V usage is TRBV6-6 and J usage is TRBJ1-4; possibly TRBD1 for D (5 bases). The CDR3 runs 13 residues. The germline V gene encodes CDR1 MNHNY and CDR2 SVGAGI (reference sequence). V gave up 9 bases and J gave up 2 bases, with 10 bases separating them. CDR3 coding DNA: TGTGCCAGTTGGTGGGGGACTAATGAAAAACTGTTTTTT. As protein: CASWWGTNEKLFF.

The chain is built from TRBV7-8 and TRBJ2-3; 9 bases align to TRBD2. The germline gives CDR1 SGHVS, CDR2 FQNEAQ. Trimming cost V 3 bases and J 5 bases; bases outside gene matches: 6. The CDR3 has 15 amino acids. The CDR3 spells CASSFLAGIKDTQYF. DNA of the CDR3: TGTGCCAGCAGCTTTCTAGCGGGGATCAAAGATACGCAGTATTTT.

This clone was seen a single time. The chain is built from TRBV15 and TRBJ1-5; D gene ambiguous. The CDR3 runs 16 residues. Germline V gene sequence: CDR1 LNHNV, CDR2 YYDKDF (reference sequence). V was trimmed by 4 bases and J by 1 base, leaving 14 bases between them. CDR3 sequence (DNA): TGTGCCACCAGCATCGAATTCGCGAGAAGCAATCAGCCCCAGCATTTT. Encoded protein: CATSIEFARSNQPQHF. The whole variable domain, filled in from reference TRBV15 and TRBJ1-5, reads DAMVIQNPRYQVTQFGKPVTLSCSQTLNHNVMYWYQQKSSQAPKLLFHYYDKDFNNEADTPDNFQSRRPNTSFCFLDIRSPGLGDTAMYLCATSIEFARSNQPQHFGDGTRLSIL.

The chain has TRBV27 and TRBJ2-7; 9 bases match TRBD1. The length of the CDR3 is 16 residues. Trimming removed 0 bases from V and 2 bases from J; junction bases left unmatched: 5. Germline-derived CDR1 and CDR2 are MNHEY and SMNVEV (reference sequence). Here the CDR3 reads CASSLSPGTGPYEQYF. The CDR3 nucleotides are TGTGCCAGCAGTTTATCGCCTGGGACAGGGCCCTACGAGCAGTACTTC.

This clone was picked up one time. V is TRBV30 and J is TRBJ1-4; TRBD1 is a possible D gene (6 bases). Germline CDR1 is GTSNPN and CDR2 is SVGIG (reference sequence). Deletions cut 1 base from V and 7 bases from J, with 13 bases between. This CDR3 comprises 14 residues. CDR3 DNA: TGTGCCTGGAGTGATACGGGACATCCTGAAAAACTGTTTTTT. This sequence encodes CAWSDTGHPEKLFF.

The chain's CDR3 is CASSQDQGPYGYTF. The CDR3 DNA reads TGTGCCAGCAGCCAAGATCAGGGACCGTATGGCTACACCTTC. The chain uses TRBV4-2 and TRBJ1-2; a weak D match, TRBD1 (5 bases). The length of the CDR3 is 14 residues. Between the trimmed V and J ends, which lost 0 bases and 5 bases, there was a span of 10 bases. Germline CDR1 reads LGHNA; CDR2 reads YNFKEQ.

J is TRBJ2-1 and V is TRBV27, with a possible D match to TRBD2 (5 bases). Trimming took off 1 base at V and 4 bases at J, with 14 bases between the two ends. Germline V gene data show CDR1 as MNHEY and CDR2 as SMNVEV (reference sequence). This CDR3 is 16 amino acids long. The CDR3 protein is CASSLLGGSKYNEQFF. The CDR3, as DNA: TGTGCCAGCAGTTTATTGGGCGGGTCAAAGTACAATGAGCAGTTCTTC.

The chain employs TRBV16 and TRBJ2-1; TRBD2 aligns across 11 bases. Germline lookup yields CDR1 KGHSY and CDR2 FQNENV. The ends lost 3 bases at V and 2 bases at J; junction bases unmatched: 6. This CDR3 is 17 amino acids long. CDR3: CASSQSLAGGTYNEQFF. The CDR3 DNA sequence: TGTGCCAGCAGCCAGTCTCTAGCGGGAGGTACCTACAATGAGCAGTTCTTC.